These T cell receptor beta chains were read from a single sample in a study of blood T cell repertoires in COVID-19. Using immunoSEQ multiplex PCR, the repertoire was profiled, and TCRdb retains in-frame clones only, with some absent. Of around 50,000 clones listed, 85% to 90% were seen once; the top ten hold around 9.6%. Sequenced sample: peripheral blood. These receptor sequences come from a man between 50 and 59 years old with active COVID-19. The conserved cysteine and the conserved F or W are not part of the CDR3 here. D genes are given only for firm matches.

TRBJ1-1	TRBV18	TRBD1	ASSPVAGTGSTEAF
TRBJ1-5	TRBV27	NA	ASSRTPTGNQPQH
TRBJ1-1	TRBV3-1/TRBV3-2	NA	ASSLRGGRNTEAF
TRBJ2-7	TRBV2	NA	ASKEDLPHEQY
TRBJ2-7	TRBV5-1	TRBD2	ASSLDGTSGYEQY
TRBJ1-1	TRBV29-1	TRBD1	SVAGGETANTEAF
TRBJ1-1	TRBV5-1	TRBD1	ASSLMVPGGMNTEAF
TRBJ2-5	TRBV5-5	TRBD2	ASSLPGAGGETQY
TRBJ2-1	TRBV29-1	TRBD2	SVDERAGGRNEQF
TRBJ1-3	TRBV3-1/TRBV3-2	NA	ASSQGQANTIY
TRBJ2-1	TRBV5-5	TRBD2	ASSRSREINEQF
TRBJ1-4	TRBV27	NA	ASTPDILNEKLF
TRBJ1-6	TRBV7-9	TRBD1	ASSSGGAGRSPLH
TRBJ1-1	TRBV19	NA	ASRGQAGLRTEAF
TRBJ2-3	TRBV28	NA	ASNNRAGDTQY
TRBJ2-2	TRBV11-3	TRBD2	ASSPGGYNTGELF
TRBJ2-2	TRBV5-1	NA	ASSFRTNTGELF
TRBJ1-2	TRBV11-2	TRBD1	ASSFGQGALYGYT
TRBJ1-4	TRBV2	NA	ASWTDVNEKLF
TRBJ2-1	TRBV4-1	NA	ASSRGEVSNEQF
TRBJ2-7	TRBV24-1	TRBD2	ATSDFGPGGIEQY
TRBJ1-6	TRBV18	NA	ASSGAGRNSPLH
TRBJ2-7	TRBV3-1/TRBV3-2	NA	ASSRDRGIRLAAFYEQY
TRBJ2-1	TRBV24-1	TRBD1	ATSDPSGGANKNEQF
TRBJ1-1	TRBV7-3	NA	ASSLSPLPDTEAF
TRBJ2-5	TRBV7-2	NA	ASSLPTAQETQY
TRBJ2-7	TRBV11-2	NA	ASSLGRSPY
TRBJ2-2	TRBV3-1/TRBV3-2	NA	ASSQTGLLYAGGELF
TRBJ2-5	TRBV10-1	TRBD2	ASSDSGGFQETQY
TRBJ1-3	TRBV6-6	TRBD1	ASKRQGGNTIY
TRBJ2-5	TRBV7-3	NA	ASRKGGGAFETQY
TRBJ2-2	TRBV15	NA	ATSRVGTGRRTGELF
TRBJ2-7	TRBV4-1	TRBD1	ASSQDFGTGFGEQY
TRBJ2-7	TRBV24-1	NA	ATKPTGTDEQY
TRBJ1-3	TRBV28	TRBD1	ASSLWAGQFSGNTIY
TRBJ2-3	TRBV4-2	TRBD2	ASSQGGSGSRTDTQY
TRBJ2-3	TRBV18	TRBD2	ASSPPLAGGPDTQY
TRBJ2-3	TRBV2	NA	ASAAFTDTQY
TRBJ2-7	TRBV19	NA	ASSPGRESYEQY
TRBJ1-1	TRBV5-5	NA	ASTPLGQPNTEAF
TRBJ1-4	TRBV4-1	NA	ASSLTGLTNEKLF
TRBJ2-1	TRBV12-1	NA	ASSSRVSGTLSSYNEQF
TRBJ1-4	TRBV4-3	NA	ASSQRSLLREKLF
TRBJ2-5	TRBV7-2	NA	ASSFSSGQETQY
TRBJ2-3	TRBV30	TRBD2	AWSRDYTDTQY
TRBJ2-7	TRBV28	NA	ASSLSGGTDYEQY
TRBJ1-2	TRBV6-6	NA	ASSYLTGGQTL
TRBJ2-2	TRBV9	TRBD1	ASSVTGIPGELF
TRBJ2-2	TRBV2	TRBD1	ASSRTGQANTGELF
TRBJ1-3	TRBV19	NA	ASSRDSGNTIY
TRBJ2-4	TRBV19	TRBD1	ASSIRGTDLQAKNIQY
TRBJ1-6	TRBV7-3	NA	ASSPIAGEGSPLH